This T cell receptor (beta chain) is drawn from a study of glioma-infiltrating T cells. Study-level points and caveats: Non-neoplastic patients had below-expected tissue-blood divergence, while all gliomas exceeded expectation. Tissue and blood shared very few CDR3 sequences.

There are 13 residues in the CDR3. Germline V gives CDR1 DFQATT, CDR2 SNEGSKA (reference sequence). TCR alpha and beta CDR3 regions were amplified from RNA using iRepertoire nested multiplex PCR. Tissue mRNA or PBMC total RNA, about 90-450 ng, went into one-step reverse transcription and amplification. TCRdb redid the calling of the multiplex PCR reads with MiXCR, one entry per CDR3 protein. Among 110,000 or so distinct CDR3 sequences listed, 20% to 25% were seen once. This clonotype was observed at least ten times. Its specificity is unknown. This sequence joins TRBV20-1 and TRBJ1-6; D may be TRBD1 (5 bases). This TCR came from a human donor with low-grade glioma or glioblastoma, undergoing nonglioma brain surgery, or in good health (not recorded which). Sample: glioma tissue, nonneoplastic brain tissue, or PBMCs (not recorded which). The CDR3 DNA is TGCAGCCCTCGGGGCGCGGGGATTTCACCCCTCCACTTT. This translates into CSPRGAGISPLHF.